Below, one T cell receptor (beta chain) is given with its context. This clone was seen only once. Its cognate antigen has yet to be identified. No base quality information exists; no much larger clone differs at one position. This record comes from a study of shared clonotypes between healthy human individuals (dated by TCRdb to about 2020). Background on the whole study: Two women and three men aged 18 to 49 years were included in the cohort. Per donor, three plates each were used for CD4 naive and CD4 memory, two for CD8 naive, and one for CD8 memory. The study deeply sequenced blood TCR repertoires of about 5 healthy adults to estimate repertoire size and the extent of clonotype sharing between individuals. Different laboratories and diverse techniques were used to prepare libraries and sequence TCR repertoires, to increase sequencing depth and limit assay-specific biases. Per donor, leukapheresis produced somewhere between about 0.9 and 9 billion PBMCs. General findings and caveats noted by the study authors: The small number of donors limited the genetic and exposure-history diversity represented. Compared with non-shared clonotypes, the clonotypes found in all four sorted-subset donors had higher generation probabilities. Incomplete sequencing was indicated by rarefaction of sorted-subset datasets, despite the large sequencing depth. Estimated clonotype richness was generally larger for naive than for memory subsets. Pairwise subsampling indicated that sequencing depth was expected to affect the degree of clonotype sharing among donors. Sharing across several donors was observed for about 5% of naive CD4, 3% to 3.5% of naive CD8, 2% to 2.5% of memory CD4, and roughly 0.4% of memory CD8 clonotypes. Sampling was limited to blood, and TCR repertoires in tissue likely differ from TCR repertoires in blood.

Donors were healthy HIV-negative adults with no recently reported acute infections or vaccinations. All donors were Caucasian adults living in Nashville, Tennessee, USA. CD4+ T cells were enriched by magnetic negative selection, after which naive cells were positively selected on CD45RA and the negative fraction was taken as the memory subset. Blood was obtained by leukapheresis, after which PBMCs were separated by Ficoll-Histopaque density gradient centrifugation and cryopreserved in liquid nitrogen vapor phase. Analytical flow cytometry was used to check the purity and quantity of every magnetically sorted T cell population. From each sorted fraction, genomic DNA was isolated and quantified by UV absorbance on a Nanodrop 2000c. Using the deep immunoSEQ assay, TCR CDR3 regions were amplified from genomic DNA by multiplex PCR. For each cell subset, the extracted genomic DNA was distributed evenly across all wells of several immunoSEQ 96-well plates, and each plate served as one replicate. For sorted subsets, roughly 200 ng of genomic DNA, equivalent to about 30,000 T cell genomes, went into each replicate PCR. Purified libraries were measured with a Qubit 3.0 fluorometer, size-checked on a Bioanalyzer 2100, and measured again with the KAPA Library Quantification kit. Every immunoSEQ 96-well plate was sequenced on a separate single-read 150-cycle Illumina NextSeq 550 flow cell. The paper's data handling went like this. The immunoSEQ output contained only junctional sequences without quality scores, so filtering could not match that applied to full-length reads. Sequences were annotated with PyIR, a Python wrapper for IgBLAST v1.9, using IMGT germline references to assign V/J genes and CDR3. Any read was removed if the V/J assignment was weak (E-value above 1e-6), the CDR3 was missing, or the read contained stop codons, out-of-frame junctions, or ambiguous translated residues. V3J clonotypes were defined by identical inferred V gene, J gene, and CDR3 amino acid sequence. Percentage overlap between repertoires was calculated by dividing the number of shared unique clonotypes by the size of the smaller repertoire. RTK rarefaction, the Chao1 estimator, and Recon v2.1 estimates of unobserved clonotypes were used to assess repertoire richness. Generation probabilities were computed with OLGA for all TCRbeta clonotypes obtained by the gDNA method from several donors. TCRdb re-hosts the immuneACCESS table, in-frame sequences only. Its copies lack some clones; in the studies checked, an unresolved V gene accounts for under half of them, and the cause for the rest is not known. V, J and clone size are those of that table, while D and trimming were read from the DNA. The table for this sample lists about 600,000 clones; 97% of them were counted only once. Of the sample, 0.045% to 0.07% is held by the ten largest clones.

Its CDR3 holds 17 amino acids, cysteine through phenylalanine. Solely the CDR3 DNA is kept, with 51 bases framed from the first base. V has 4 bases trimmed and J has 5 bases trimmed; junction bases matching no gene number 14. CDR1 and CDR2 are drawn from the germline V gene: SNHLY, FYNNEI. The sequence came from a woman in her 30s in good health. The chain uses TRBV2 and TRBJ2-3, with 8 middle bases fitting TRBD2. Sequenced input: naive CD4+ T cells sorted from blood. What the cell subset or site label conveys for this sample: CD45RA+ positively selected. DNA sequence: TGTGCCAGCAGTGGAGGCATGGGTAGCGGGACGGTAGATACGCAGTATTTT. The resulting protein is CASSGGMGSGTVDTQYF. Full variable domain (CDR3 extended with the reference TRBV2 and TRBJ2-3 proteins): EPEVTQTPSHQVTQMGQEVILRCVPISNHLYFYWYRQILGQKVEFLVSFYNNEISEKSEIFDDQFSVERPDGSNFTLKIRSTKLEDSAMYFCASSGGMGSGTVDTQYFGPGTRLTVL.